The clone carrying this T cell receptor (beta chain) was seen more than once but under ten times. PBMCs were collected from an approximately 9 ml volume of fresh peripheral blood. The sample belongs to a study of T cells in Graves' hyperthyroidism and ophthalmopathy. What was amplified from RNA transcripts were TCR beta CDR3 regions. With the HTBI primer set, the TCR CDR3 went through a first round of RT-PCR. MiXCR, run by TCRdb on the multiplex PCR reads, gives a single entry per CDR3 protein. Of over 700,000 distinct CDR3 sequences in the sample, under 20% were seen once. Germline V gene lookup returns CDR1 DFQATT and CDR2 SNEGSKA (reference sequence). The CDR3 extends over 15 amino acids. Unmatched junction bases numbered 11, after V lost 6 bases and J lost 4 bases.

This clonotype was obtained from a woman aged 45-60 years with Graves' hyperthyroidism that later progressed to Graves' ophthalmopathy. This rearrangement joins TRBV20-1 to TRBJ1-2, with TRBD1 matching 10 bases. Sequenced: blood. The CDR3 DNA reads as TGCAGTGCACAGGTCGGACAGGGGGTTTCCTATGGCTACACCTTC. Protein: CSAQVGQGVSYGYTF.